This T cell receptor (beta chain) was observed in a study of cytotoxic CD8 clonotypes in ibrutinib-treated CLL. Study-level information: Patient counts were 11 relapsed/refractory, approximately 15 treatment-naive and some 17 IGHV unmutated.

Produced via immunoSEQ multiplex PCR; TCRdb's table is partial and in-frame only. The sample holds fewer than 25,000 clones, 75% seen once. Turning to this clone: Its antigen is currently unknown.

Findings of the study overall: A rise in clonality was seen at ibrutinib response, and a fall back toward baseline was seen at progression. Higher circulating CD8+ T-cell counts strongly accompanied higher baseline clonality, above age-matched healthy donors.

Material: PBMCs, obtained before ibrutinib treatment. This TCR was sampled from a human donor with chronic lymphocytic leukemia.

In DNA form, the CDR3 reads TGTGCCAGCGGACGGGGCTCTGGAAACACCATATATTTT. This translates into CASGRGSGNTIYF. This chain uses TRBV19 with TRBJ1-3; no reliable D call. Germline V gives CDR1 LNHDA, CDR2 SQIVND (reference sequence). The V gene lost 9 bases and the J gene lost 0 bases, with 9 bases spanning the gap. CDR3 length: 13 residues.